These 5 T cell receptor beta chains originate from one sample sequenced in a study of human T cells and chemical hapten exposure. Described time point: patch test 1, 2 weeks after DPC sensitization. Treatment in this sample: therapeutic diphenylcyclopropenone sensitization with weekly scalp DPC. The authors extracted total RNA from unfractionated whole blood. TCRdb fed the RACE reads into MiXCR, producing one record per CDR3 protein. The data show some 52,000 distinct CDR3 sequences, with roughly 9.6% seen just once and 1.5% to 2% held by the top ten. The source was whole blood, collected in connection with sensitization to the hapten diphenylcyclopropenone (DPC). Every receptor here comes from a woman aged 40 to 50 with alopecia areata. Some clones in this sample may be carry-over from other donors' samples.

This clonotype has only a few counts. V and J are TRBV4-2 and TRBJ2-7; TRBD2 agrees at 11 bases. Germline-derived CDR1 and CDR2 are LGHNA and YNFKEQ. The J segment lost 3 bases and the V segment lost 5 bases, leaving 6 bases of the junction unmatched. There are 15 residues in the CDR3. CDR3 nucleotides: TGTGCCAGCAGCATCGGGACTAGCGGATACTACGAGCAGTACTTC. This sequence encodes CASSIGTSGYYEQYF.

This clonotype was recorded a few times. This chain uses TRBV5-1 with TRBJ2-4; 7 bases are shared with TRBD1. Per germline, CDR1 SGHRS and CDR2 YFSETQ. The CDR3 runs to 17 residues. V lost 1 base, J lost 3 bases, and 10 bases stayed unmatched. This chain's CDR3 is CASSLPPAGGNKNIQYF. The CDR3 nucleotides read TGCGCCAGCAGCTTGCCCCCCGCAGGGGGTAACAAAAACATTCAGTACTTC.

The chain carries TRBV5-1 and TRBJ2-1, with a weak D call TRBD2 (6 bases). The CDR3 is 11 amino acids. Looked up from germline, CDR1 is SGHRS and CDR2 is YFSETQ. Between the trimmed V and J ends, which lost 0 bases and 14 bases, there was a span of 9 bases. The CDR3 region has the DNA TGCGCCAGCAGCTTGGAGCGGGCGAAGTTCTTC. As protein: CASSLERAKFF.

This clonotype was counted many times. This chain uses TRBV7-6 with TRBJ2-1; 9 bases agree with TRBD2. CDR1 SGHVS and CDR2 FNYEAQ come from the germline V gene. J gave up 8 bases and V 5 bases, and 4 bases lay outside the gene matches. The CDR3 is made up of 13 amino acids. The CDR3 nucleotides are TGTGCCAGCAGCCCCGGGACTAGCTATGAGCAGTTCTTC. This translates into CASSPGTSYEQFF.

A word on this clonotype: One junction end disagrees with the germline gene, perhaps due to a read error. The rearrangement links TRBV4-1 to TRBJ2-5, with D possibly being TRBD2 (6 bases). This CDR3 has 14 residues. CDR1 and CDR2 from the germline V gene are MGHRA and YSYEKL. As DNA, the CDR3 is TGCACCAGCAGCCAAGTAGGAAGCGGGGAGACCCAGTACTTC. It encodes CTSSQVGSGETQYF.